These 7 T cell receptor beta chains were all obtained from the same sample, sequenced in a study of cytomegalovirus exposure and HLA in healthy donors. Primers: 60 Vbeta forward and 13 Jbeta reverse. The protocol was immunoSEQ multiplex PCR, while the TCRdb copy is restricted to in-frame clones and leaves out a portion. The data contain roughly 130,000 clones, just over 70% of them singletons. Sequencing was carried out using PBMCs. Receptors were obtained from a woman aged 55-69 years in good health and CMV-seropositive.

The chain links TRBV29-1 to TRBJ2-3; 9 positions match TRBD2. The germline V gene encodes CDR1 SQVTM and CDR2 ANQGSEA. The CDR3 runs to 14 residues. The ends lost 8 bases at V and 6 bases at J; junction bases unmatched: 12. Here the CDR3 DNA reads TGCAGCCAAAAAAGGGCGGGGGGGCGGGATACGCAGTATTTT. Protein sequence: CSQKRAGGRDTQYF.

Of note for this clone: At one of its ends the junction is not consistent with the germline gene, which may arise from a read error. The chain links TRBV6-5 to TRBJ1-2; D possibly corresponds to TRBD1 (6 bases). Per germline, CDR1 MNHEY and CDR2 SVGAGI. The CDR3 extends over 15 amino acids. CDR3 loop: CASSNSGEANYGYTF. CDR3 DNA: TGTGCCAGCAGTAACTCAGGGGAAGCTAACTATGGCTACACCTTC.

The rearrangement links TRBV19 to TRBJ2-7; TRBD1 is a possible D gene (6 bases). The V end lost 6 bases, the J end lost 2 bases, and 17 bases lay between the germline ends. The CDR3 has 15 residues. Germline-derived CDR1 and CDR2 are LNHDA and SQIVND (reference sequence). The CDR3 reads CASSPRRGLTYEQYF. The CDR3 DNA follows: TGTGCCAGTAGCCCCCGTAGGGGGTTGACCTACGAGCAGTACTTC.

CDR3: CASSPTGDQETQYF. As DNA, the CDR3 is TGTGCCAGCAGTCCTACAGGGGACCAAGAGACCCAGTACTTC. This chain joins TRBV27 and TRBJ2-5; 7 positions agree with TRBD1. The CDR3 contains 14 residues. The V gene's germline CDR1 is MNHEY and CDR2 SMNVEV (reference sequence). The trim removed 5 bases at V and 0 bases at J, leaving 3 bases unmatched.

The chain couples TRBV19 to TRBJ1-6, with 8 bases identical to TRBD1. Germline loops: CDR1 LNHDA, CDR2 SQIVND (reference sequence). The ends lost 3 bases at V and 9 bases at J; junction bases unmatched: 7. The CDR3 loop spans 15 amino acids. For the CDR3, the DNA is TGTGCCAGTAGTATCGGTCAGGGGGCAAGTTCACCCCTCCACTTT. Translating it yields CASSIGQGASSPLHF.

This chain uses TRBV6-5 with TRBJ1-1; unclear D gene. V was pared by 11 bases and J by 11 bases, with 27 bases between. Germline CDR1 MNHEY, CDR2 SVGAGI. CDR3 length: 14 residues. The CDR3 nucleotides read TGTGCCGGCCGTCCTGGACTCCAAGCGAGGCGGGCTTTCTTT. Translated: CAGRPGLQARRAFF.

J is TRBJ1-2 and V is TRBV20-1, with 8 nucleotides matching TRBD1. The CDR3 totals 11 residues. The V segment lost 6 bases and the J segment 6 bases; nucleotides outside the gene matches: 3. Germline loops: CDR1 DFQATT, CDR2 SNEGSKA (reference sequence). The DNA of the CDR3 is TGCAGTGCCCCGACAGGGGATGGCTACACCTTC. This codes for CSAPTGDGYTF.